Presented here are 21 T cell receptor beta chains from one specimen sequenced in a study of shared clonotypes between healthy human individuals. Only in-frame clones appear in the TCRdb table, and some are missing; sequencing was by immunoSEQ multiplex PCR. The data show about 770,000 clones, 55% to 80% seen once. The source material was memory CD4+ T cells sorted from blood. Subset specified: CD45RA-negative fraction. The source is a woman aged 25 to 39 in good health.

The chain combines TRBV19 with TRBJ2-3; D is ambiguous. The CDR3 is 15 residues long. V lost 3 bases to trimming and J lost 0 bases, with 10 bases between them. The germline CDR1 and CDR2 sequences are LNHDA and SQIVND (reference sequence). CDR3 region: CASSIFGPSTDTQYF. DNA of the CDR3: TGTGCCAGTAGTATCTTTGGGCCTAGCACAGATACGCAGTATTTT.

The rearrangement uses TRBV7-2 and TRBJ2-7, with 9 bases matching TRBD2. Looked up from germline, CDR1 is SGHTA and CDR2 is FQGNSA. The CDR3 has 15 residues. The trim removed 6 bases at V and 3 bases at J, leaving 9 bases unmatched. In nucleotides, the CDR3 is TGTGCCAGCAGGGATCCTAGCGGGACCCACTACGAGCAGTACTTC. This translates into CASRDPSGTHYEQYF.

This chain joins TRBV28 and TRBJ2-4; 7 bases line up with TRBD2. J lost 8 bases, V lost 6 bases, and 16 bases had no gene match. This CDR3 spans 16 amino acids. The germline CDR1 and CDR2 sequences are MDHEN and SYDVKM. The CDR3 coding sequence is TGTGCCAGCAGCCCCGGGACCGGGAGGCAATCGTACATTCAGTACTTC. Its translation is CASSPGTGRQSYIQYF. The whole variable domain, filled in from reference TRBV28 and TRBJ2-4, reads DVKVTQSSRYLVKRTGEKVFLECVQDMDHENMFWYRQDPGLGLRLIYFSYDVKMKEKGDIPEGYSVSREKKERFSLILESASTNQTSMYLCASSPGTGRQSYIQYFGAGTRLSVL.

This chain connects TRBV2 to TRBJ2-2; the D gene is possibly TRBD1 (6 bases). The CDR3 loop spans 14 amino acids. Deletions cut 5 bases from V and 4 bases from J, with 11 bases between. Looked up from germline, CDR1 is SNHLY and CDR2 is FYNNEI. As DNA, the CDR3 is TGTGCCAGCAGTTACCCAGGGGCCACCGGGGAGCTGTTTTTT. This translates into CASSYPGATGELFF.

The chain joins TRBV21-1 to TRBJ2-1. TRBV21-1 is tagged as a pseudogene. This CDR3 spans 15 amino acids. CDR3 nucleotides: TGTGCCAGCAGCAAAGGTACAGGGAGGAACAATGAGCAGTTCTTC. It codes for CASSKGTGRNNEQFF.

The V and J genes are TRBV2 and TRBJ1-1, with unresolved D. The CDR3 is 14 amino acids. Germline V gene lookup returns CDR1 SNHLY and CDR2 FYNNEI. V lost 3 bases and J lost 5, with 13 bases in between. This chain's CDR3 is CASSESTQRTEAFF. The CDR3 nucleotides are TGTGCCAGCAGTGAGTCGACGCAAAGAACTGAAGCTTTCTTT.

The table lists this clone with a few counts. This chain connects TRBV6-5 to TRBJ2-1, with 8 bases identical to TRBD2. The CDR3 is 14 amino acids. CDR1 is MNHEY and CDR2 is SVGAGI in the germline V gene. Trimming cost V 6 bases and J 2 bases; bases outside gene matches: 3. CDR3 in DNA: TGTGCCAGCAGGTTACTAGCGGCCTACAATGAGCAGTTCTTC. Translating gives CASRLLAAYNEQFF.

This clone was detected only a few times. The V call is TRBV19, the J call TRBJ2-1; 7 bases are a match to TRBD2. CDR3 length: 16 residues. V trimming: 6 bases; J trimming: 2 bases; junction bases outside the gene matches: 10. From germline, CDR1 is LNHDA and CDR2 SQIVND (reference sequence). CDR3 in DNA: TGTGCCAGTAGCCAAGGCGCGGGAGCCACCTACAATGAGCAGTTCTTC. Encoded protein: CASSQGAGATYNEQFF.

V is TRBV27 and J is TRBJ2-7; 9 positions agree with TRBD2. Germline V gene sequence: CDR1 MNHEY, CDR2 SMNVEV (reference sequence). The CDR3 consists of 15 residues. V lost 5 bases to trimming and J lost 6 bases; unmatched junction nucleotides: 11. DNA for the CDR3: TGTGCCAGCAGTCCAAGCGGGAGGCTCAAAGGCGAGCAGTACTTC. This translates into CASSPSGRLKGEQYF.

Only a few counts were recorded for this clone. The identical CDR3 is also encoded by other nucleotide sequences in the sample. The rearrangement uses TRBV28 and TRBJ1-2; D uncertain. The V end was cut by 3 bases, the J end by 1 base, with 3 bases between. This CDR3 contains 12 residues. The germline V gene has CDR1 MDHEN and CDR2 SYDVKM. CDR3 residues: CASSLDNYGYTF. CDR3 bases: TGTGCCAGCAGTTTGGATAACTATGGCTACACCTTC.

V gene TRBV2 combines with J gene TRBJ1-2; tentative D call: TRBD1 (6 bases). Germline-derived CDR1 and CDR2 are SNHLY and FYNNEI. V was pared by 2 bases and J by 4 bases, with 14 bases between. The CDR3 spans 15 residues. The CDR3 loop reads CASSELWGQGYGYTF. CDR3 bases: TGTGCCAGCAGTGAACTCTGGGGGCAGGGCTATGGCTACACCTTC. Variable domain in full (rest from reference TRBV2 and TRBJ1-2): EPEVTQTPSHQVTQMGQEVILRCVPISNHLYFYWYRQILGQKVEFLVSFYNNEISEKSEIFDDQFSVERPDGSNFTLKIRSTKLEDSAMYFCASSELWGQGYGYTFGSGTRLTVV.

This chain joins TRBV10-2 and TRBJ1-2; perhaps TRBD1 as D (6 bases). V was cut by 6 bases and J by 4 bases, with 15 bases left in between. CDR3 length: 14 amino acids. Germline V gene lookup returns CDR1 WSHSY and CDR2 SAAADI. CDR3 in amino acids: CASSLGGASYGYTF. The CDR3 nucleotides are TGCGCCAGCAGCCTGGGGGGGGCTAGCTATGGCTACACCTTC.

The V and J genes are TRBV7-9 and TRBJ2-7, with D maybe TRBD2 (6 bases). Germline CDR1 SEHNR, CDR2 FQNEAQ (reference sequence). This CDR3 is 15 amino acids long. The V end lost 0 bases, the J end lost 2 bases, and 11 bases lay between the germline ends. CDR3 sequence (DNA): TGTGCCAGCAGCTTAGCACTAGCTCACACCTACGAGCAGTACTTC. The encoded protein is CASSLALAHTYEQYF.

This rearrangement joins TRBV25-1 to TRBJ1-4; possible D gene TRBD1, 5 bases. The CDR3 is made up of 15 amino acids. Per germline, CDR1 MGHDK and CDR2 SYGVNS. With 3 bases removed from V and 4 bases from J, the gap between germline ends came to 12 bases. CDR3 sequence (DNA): TGTGCCAGCAGTGACCCGGGACCGCTTAATGAAAAACTGTTTTTT. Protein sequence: CASSDPGPLNEKLFF.

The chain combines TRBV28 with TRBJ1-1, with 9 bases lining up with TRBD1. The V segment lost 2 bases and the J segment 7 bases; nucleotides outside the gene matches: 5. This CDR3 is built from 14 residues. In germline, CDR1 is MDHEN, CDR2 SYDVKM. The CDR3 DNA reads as TGTGCCAGCAGTTTAACCCGGACAGGGGATGAAGCTTTCTTT. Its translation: CASSLTRTGDEAFF. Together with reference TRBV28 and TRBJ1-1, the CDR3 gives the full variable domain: DVKVTQSSRYLVKRTGEKVFLECVQDMDHENMFWYRQDPGLGLRLIYFSYDVKMKEKGDIPEGYSVSREKKERFSLILESASTNQTSMYLCASSLTRTGDEAFFGQGTRLTVV.

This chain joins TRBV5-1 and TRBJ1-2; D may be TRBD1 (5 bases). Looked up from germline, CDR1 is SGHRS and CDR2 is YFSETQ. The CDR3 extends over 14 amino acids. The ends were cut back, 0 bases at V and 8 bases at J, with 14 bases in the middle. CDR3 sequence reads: CASSLGGPDEGYTF. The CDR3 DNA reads TGCGCCAGCAGCTTGGGGGGACCGGACGAAGGCTACACCTTC.

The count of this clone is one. CDR3 protein: CATSRDGIRAFF. The CDR3, as DNA: TGTGCCACCAGCAGAGATGGTATTCGGGCTTTCTTT. The gene calls are TRBV15 and TRBJ1-1; D call uncertain. The germline V and J ends were trimmed by 0 bases and 11 bases, with 10 bases remaining between them. Germline loops: CDR1 LNHNV, CDR2 YYDKDF (reference sequence). The CDR3 spans 12 residues.

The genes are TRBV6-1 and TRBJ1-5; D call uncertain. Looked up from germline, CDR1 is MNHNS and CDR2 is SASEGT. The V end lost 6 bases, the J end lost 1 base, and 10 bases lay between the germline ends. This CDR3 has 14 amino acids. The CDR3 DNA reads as TGTGCCAGCAGCCAGACCCAGAGCAATCAGCCCCAGCATTTT. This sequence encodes CASSQTQSNQPQHF.

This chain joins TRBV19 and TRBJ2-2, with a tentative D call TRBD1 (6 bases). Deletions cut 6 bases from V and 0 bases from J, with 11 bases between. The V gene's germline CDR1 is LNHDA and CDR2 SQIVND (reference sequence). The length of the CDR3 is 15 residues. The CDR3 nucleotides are TGTGCCAGTAGACCCGGGACAACGAACACCGGGGAGCTGTTTTTT. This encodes CASRPGTTNTGELFF.

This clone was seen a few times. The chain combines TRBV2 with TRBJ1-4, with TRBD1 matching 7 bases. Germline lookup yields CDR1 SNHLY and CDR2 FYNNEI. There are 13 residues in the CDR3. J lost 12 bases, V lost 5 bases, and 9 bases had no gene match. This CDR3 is CASSPGQVVELFF. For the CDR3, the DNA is TGTGCCAGCAGTCCAGGACAGGTGGTGGAACTGTTTTTT.

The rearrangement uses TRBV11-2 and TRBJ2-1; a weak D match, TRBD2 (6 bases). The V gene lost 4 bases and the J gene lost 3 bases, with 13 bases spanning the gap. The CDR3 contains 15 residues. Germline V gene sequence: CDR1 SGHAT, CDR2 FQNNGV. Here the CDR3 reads CASSSRDFSYNEQFF. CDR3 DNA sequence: TGTGCCAGCAGCTCCCGGGACTTCAGCTACAATGAGCAGTTCTTC.